These 32 T cell receptor beta chains were sequenced from one sample in a study of cytomegalovirus exposure and HLA in healthy donors. 60 Vbeta and 13 Jbeta primers were used in PCR. TCRdb's table, derived via immunoSEQ multiplex PCR, lists solely in-frame clones and lacks some. This table holds fewer than 150,000 clones, over 15% found once. Sequenced sample: PBMCs. Receptor source: a woman between 18 and 30 years old in good health and CMV-seronegative.

This chain uses TRBV15 with TRBJ1-4; TRBD1 matches at 11 bases. Losses at the gene ends were 3 bases for V and 8 bases for J; bases not matched to a gene: 2. There are 14 residues in the CDR3. CDR1 and CDR2 from the germline V gene are LNHNV and YYDKDF (reference sequence). The CDR3 nucleotides read TGTGCCACCAGCAGGGGACAGGGGGAGGAAAAACTGTTTTTT. It is translated as CATSRGQGEEKLFF. The entire variable domain, with the rest obtained from reference TRBV15 and TRBJ1-4, is as follows: DAMVIQNPRYQVTQFGKPVTLSCSQTLNHNVMYWYQQKSSQAPKLLFHYYDKDFNNEADTPDNFQSRRPNTSFCFLDIRSPGLGDTAMYLCATSRGQGEEKLFFGSGTQLSVL.

The genes are TRBV7-6 and TRBJ1-2; 9 nucleotides match TRBD1. The V gene's germline CDR1 is SGHVS and CDR2 FNYEAQ. After removal of 5 bases from V and 7 bases from J, the junction contained 14 bases not matched to a gene. This CDR3 is built from 16 residues. CDR3 residues: CASSLNKQGTGSGYTF. In nucleotides, the CDR3 is TGTGCCAGCAGCCTTAACAAACAGGGGACAGGGAGTGGCTACACCTTC.

The CDR3 DNA follows: TGTGCCAGCAGTTACTCGACAGGGGGGGGTGATGAAAAACTGTTTTTT. This translates into CASSYSTGGGDEKLFF. The rearrangement links TRBV6-5 to TRBJ1-4; the match to TRBD1 covers 9 bases. This CDR3 comprises 16 residues. Germline CDR1 and CDR2: MNHEY and SVGAGI. J was trimmed by 6 bases and V by 0 bases; bases with no gene match: 5.

This chain joins TRBV7-9 and TRBJ1-2, with no clear D. Germline V lookup: CDR1 SEHNR, CDR2 FQNEAQ (reference sequence). This CDR3 has 14 amino acids. Trimming took 2 bases from V and 8 from J, leaving 15 bases between them. The CDR3: CASSLINPREGYTF. CDR3 DNA: TGTGCCAGCAGCTTAATTAACCCGCGTGAGGGCTACACCTTC. Full variable domain (outside the CDR3, taken from reference TRBV7-9 and TRBJ1-2): DTGVSQNPRHKITKRGQNVTFRCDPISEHNRLYWYRQTLGQGPEFLTYFQNEAQLEKSRLLSDRFSAERPKGSFSTLEIQRTEQGDSAMYLCASSLINPREGYTFGSGTRLTVV.

This clone was seen a few times. This rearrangement joins TRBV9 to TRBJ1-1; 7 bases line up with TRBD1. The CDR3 is made up of 14 amino acids. Germline values: CDR1 SGDLS, CDR2 YYNGEE. Trimming took 0 bases from V and 5 from J; bases not matched to a gene: 4. DNA of the CDR3: TGTGCCAGCAGCGTAGGAGACAGGGAGACTGAAGCTTTCTTT. This translates into CASSVGDRETEAFF.

The chain carries TRBV6-5 and TRBJ2-1, with 10 bases identical to TRBD2. Trimming took 5 bases from V and 1 from J; bases not matched to a gene: 2. The CDR3 has 15 residues. Germline V gives CDR1 MNHEY, CDR2 SVGAGI. The DNA of the CDR3 is TGTGCCAGCAGTGCGACTAGCGGGTCCTACAATGAGCAGTTCTTC. Translated: CASSATSGSYNEQFF.

This clone was counted a few times. This sequence joins TRBV6-5 and TRBJ2-7; 9 bases match TRBD1. The germline CDR1 and CDR2 sequences are MNHEY and SVGAGI. Trimming cost V 8 bases and J 2 bases; bases outside gene matches: 7. The CDR3 spans 14 residues. The CDR3 sequence: CASHRTGAAYEQYF. CDR3 DNA sequence: TGTGCCAGCCACCGGACAGGGGCGGCCTACGAGCAGTACTTC.

This rearrangement joins TRBV5-1 to TRBJ2-7; 8 bases line up with TRBD1. The CDR3 contains 17 residues. V shed 1 base and J 1 base; nucleotides not matched to a gene: 10. Germline CDR1 reads SGHRS; CDR2 reads YFSETQ. CDR3 nucleotide sequence: TGCGCCAGCAGCTTGACAGGGTTTCGGGACAGGTCCTACGAGCAGTACTTC. This encodes CASSLTGFRDRSYEQYF.

In this sample, this clone turned up a few times. The chain couples TRBV5-4 to TRBJ2-7; weak D call: TRBD2 (6 bases). Trimming took 2 bases from V and 7 from J, leaving 19 bases between them. This CDR3 is built from 15 residues. Germline-derived CDR1 and CDR2 are SGHNT and YYREEE (reference sequence). The CDR3 loop is CASSFGNLEGREQYF. The CDR3 bases are TGTGCCAGCAGCTTCGGGAATCTGGAGGGGCGAGAGCAGTACTTC.

V is TRBV7-9 and J is TRBJ2-7; D might be TRBD1 (5 bases). V was shortened by 4 bases and J by 0 bases, with 10 bases between the two germline ends. Germline loops: CDR1 SEHNR, CDR2 FQNEAQ (reference sequence). The CDR3 totals 14 residues. The CDR3 nucleotides read TGTGCCAGCAGCTCTCCCGACAGCTCCTACGAGCAGTACTTC. Its translation: CASSSPDSSYEQYF.

The chain combines TRBV7-8 with TRBJ1-6, with 7 bases lining up with TRBD1. The germline CDR1 and CDR2 sequences are SGHVS and FQNEAQ. Trimming cost V 1 base and J 9 bases; bases outside gene matches: 12. The CDR3 is 17 amino acids. The CDR3 DNA follows: TGTGCCAGCAGCTTAGACCCTCTTCAGGGGGAGGTTTCACCCCTCCACTTT. Protein sequence: CASSLDPLQGEVSPLHF.

The CDR3 nucleotides are TGTGCCAGTATGCGTTTTACGAACACTGAAGCTTTCTTT. This encodes CASMRFTNTEAFF. The genes are TRBV19 and TRBJ1-1; D remains ambiguous. In germline, CDR1 is LNHDA, CDR2 SQIVND (reference sequence). CDR3 length equals 13 residues. V was cut by 7 bases and J by 1 base, with 10 bases left in between. The full variable domain, its missing parts supplied by reference TRBV19 and TRBJ1-1, is DGGITQSPKYLFRKEGQNVTLSCEQNLNHDAMYWYRQDPGQGLRLIYYSQIVNDFQKGDIAEGYSVSREKKESFPLTVTSAQKNPTAFYLCASMRFTNTEAFFGQGTRLTVV.

This clone came up a few times. The chain uses TRBV6-5 and TRBJ2-1; D ambiguous. Trimming stripped 0 bases from V and 7 bases from J, with 7 bases between. Looked up from germline, CDR1 is MNHEY and CDR2 is SVGAGI. The CDR3 extends over 13 amino acids. Here the CDR3 DNA reads TGTGCCAGCAGTTACTCCCCCAGGAATGAGCAGTTCTTC. The encoded protein is CASSYSPRNEQFF.

The rearrangement joins TRBV5-6 to TRBJ2-5; perhaps TRBD1 as D (5 bases). V lost 5 bases, J lost 1 base, and 9 bases lay in between. CDR3 size: 13 residues. CDR1 SGHDT and CDR2 YYEEEE come from the germline V gene. DNA of the CDR3: TGTGCCAGCAGGAATGACAGCCAAGAGACCCAGTACTTC. Amino acids: CASRNDSQETQYF.

The chain combines TRBV4-1 with TRBJ2-3; D not resolved. Germline CDR1 MGHRA, CDR2 YSYEKL. The CDR3 is 17 amino acids. The V end lost 0 bases, the J end lost 2 bases, and 15 bases lay between the germline ends. The CDR3 DNA sequence: TGCGCCAGCAGCCAAGATCTATCAGGCGCTTACACAGATACGCAGTATTTT. As protein: CASSQDLSGAYTDTQYF.

This clone was counted at least ten times. One end of the junction varies from germline; a read error may be responsible. The chain uses TRBV30 and TRBJ1-1, with TRBD1 matching over 9 bases. From germline, CDR1 is GTSNPN and CDR2 SVGIG (reference sequence). This CDR3 is 12 amino acids long. CDR3 loop: CAWRAGTGTGLF. For the CDR3, the DNA is TGTGCCTGGAGAGCCGGGACAGGGACCGGCCTCTTT.

This clone has a handful of counts. The J gene is TRBJ1-5, the V gene TRBV6-1; D is unclear. Trimming stripped 7 bases from V and 7 bases from J, with 11 bases between. This CDR3 has 12 residues. Germline CDR1 and CDR2: MNHNS and SASEGT. The CDR3 spells CASKEGSQPQHF. The CDR3, as DNA: TGTGCCAGCAAAGAGGGTTCACAGCCCCAGCATTTT.

In DNA form, the CDR3 reads TGTGCCAGCACCCTGAGGGGGGAGGGGCCAAATCAGCCCCAGCATTTT. Translating it yields CASTLRGEGPNQPQHF. V gene TRBV28 combines with J gene TRBJ1-5; a weak D match, TRBD1 (6 bases). The CDR3 extends over 16 amino acids. Germline V gene data show CDR1 as MDHEN and CDR2 as SYDVKM. The V end was cut by 7 bases, the J end by 4 bases, with 20 bases between. Filled out from reference TRBV28 and TRBJ1-5, the complete variable domain reads DVKVTQSSRYLVKRTGEKVFLECVQDMDHENMFWYRQDPGLGLRLIYFSYDVKMKEKGDIPEGYSVSREKKERFSLILESASTNQTSMYLCASTLRGEGPNQPQHFGDGTRLSIL.

In the case of this clone: Other DNA sequences within the sample encode an identical CDR3. This chain links TRBV19 with TRBJ1-6; D is ambiguous. Looked up from germline, CDR1 is LNHDA and CDR2 is SQIVND (reference sequence). The CDR3 has 14 residues. Deletions cut 2 bases from V and 6 bases from J, with 8 bases between. The CDR3 DNA follows: TGTGCCAGTAGTATACGAGAGGTTAATTCACCCCTCCACTTT. Its protein product is CASSIREVNSPLHF.

The J gene is TRBJ1-1, the V gene TRBV28, with a tentative D call TRBD1 (5 bases). The V end lost 1 base, the J end lost 11 bases, and 11 bases lay between the germline ends. The germline V gene has CDR1 MDHEN and CDR2 SYDVKM. The CDR3 has 12 residues. This CDR3 is CASSLYGRVAFF. Here the CDR3 DNA reads TGTGCCAGCAGTTTATACGGCAGGGTGGCTTTCTTT.

This clone is medium-sized by share. V and J are TRBV6-1 and TRBJ1-5; 9 positions match TRBD1. This CDR3 has 13 residues. V shed 7 bases and J 7 bases; nucleotides not matched to a gene: 5. The germline CDR1 and CDR2 sequences are MNHNS and SASEGT. Here the CDR3 reads CASKRTGDQPQHF. DNA of the CDR3: TGTGCCAGCAAACGGACAGGGGACCAGCCCCAGCATTTT.

The chain employs TRBV4-3 and TRBJ2-5; a weak D match, TRBD2 (7 bases). Trimming took 3 bases from V and 1 from J, leaving 9 bases between them. From germline, CDR1 is LGHNA and CDR2 YSLEER. This CDR3 is 14 amino acids long. DNA of the CDR3: TGCGCCAGCAGCCAGCGGGGGCGCCAAGAGACCCAGTACTTC. This gives the protein CASSQRGRQETQYF.

The sample holds a few counts of this clone. The CDR3 protein is CASSLDVRRDEQFF. The CDR3 DNA follows: TGTGCCAGCAGCTTGGACGTTCGGAGGGATGAGCAGTTCTTC. The genes are TRBV5-4 and TRBJ2-1; possible D gene TRBD2, 6 bases. This CDR3 is built from 14 residues. Germline assignment: CDR1 SGHNT and CDR2 YYREEE (reference sequence). Trimming took off 0 bases at V and 8 bases at J, with 12 bases between the two ends. The full variable domain, its missing parts supplied by reference TRBV5-4 and TRBJ2-1, is ETGVTQSPTHLIKTRGQQVTLRCSSQSGHNTVSWYQQALGQGPQFIFQYYREEENGRGNFPPRFSGLQFPNYSSELNVNALELDDSALYLCASSLDVRRDEQFFGPGTRLTVL.

This clone occurred a few times. The rearrangement links TRBV5-1 to TRBJ2-2; TRBD2 might be the D (5 bases). Germline CDR1 and CDR2: SGHRS and YFSETQ. Trimming shortened V by 4 bases and J by 4 bases, and 17 bases separated the two germline ends. The CDR3 runs 16 residues. The CDR3 bases are TGCGCCAGCAGCACCTTAGCGAGTATGGGCACCGGGGAGCTGTTTTTT. It yields the protein CASSTLASMGTGELFF. The full variable domain, in which reference TRBV5-1 and TRBJ2-2 provide the parts outside the CDR3, is KAGVTQTPRYLIKTRGQQVTLSCSPISGHRSVSWYQQTPGQGLQFLFEYFSETQRNKGNFPGRFSGRQFSNSRSEMNVSTLELGDSALYLCASSTLASMGTGELFFGEGSRLTVL.

The V gene is TRBV2, the J gene TRBJ2-2; 10 bases align to TRBD2. The length of the CDR3 is 15 residues. The germline CDR1 and CDR2 sequences are SNHLY and FYNNEI. V shed 9 bases, J shed 2 bases, and the junction held 6 bases outside the gene matches. The CDR3 region is CASWSGRDNTGELFF. The CDR3 DNA reads TGTGCCAGTTGGAGCGGGAGGGATAACACCGGGGAGCTGTTTTTT.

The chain is built from TRBV6-1 and TRBJ2-7, with a weak D call TRBD1 (5 bases). The germline V and J ends were trimmed by 4 bases and 4 bases, with 14 bases remaining between them. The CDR3 length is 14 residues. Germline V gene lookup returns CDR1 MNHNS and CDR2 SASEGT. As DNA, the CDR3 is TGTGCCAGCAGTGCTACGGCTAGGGGTTACGAGCAGTACTTC. It codes for CASSATARGYEQYF.

In this sample, this clone turned up a few times. This chain joins TRBV7-9 and TRBJ1-2, with 9 bases that match TRBD1. CDR1 and CDR2 (germline): SEHNR, FQNEAQ (reference sequence). CDR3 length: 15 residues. Trimming at V came to 5 bases and at J to 3 bases, leaving 7 bases not matched to a gene. The CDR3 DNA reads as TGTGCCAGCAGCGCTCCGGGACAGGGTCACTATGGCTACACCTTC. This encodes CASSAPGQGHYGYTF.

There are a few counts of this clone. The same CDR3 is also encoded by other DNA sequences in this sample. V usage is TRBV2 and J usage is TRBJ2-5; 15 bases agree with TRBD2. Losses at the gene ends were 3 bases for V and 2 bases for J; bases not matched to a gene: 1. This CDR3 is built from 16 residues. Germline V gives CDR1 SNHLY, CDR2 FYNNEI. This CDR3 is CASSEGLAGGQETQYF. The CDR3 nucleotides are TGTGCCAGCAGTGAGGGACTAGCGGGGGGTCAAGAGACCCAGTACTTC.

V is TRBV9 and J is TRBJ2-2, with TRBD1 matching over 9 bases. V was pared by 0 bases and J by 7 bases, with 10 bases of the junction left unmatched. The CDR3 is 17 amino acids. The V gene's germline CDR1 is SGDLS and CDR2 YYNGEE. The CDR3 is CASSVALQGALVGELFF. CDR3 DNA: TGTGCCAGCAGCGTAGCTTTACAGGGGGCATTGGTCGGGGAGCTGTTTTTT.

The V call is TRBV6-5, the J call TRBJ1-2, with unresolved D. Between the trimmed V and J ends, which lost 7 bases and 5 bases, there was a span of 11 bases. Germline V gene sequence: CDR1 MNHEY, CDR2 SVGAGI. CDR3 length equals 12 residues. The CDR3 loop reads CASTDPGYGYTF. The CDR3 nucleotides are TGTGCCAGCACCGACCCGGGGTATGGCTACACCTTC.

This clone occurred a few times. The V call is TRBV29-1, the J call TRBJ2-5, with a weak D call TRBD2 (7 bases). This CDR3 is 13 amino acids long. V lost 3 bases, J lost 5 bases, and 13 bases lay in between. Germline-derived CDR1 and CDR2 are SQVTM and ANQGSEA. CDR3 amino acids: CSVDGGRGETQYF. The CDR3 region has the DNA TGCAGCGTTGACGGGGGGCGGGGGGAGACCCAGTACTTC. Using reference TRBV29-1 and TRBJ2-5 for the parts outside the CDR3, the full variable domain is SAVISQKPSRDICQRGTSLTIQCQVDSQVTMMFWYRQQPGQSLTLIATANQGSEATYESGFVIDKFPISRPNLTFSTLTVSNMSPEDSSIYLCSVDGGRGETQYFGPGTRLLVL.

V usage is TRBV5-1 and J usage is TRBJ2-5, with 8 bases lining up with TRBD1. Germline assignment: CDR1 SGHRS and CDR2 YFSETQ. With 8 bases clipped from V and 5 bases from J, the junction kept 5 bases outside the gene matches. This CDR3 spans 12 amino acids. The CDR3 region has the DNA TGCGCCAGTCAGGACAGGGCGGAGACCCAGTACTTC. Encoded protein: CASQDRAETQYF.